The 27 T cell receptor beta chains below were found in one sample sequenced in a study of CD8+ T cells in alopecia areata. Extraction and reverse transcription of RNA yielded cDNA as the sequencing template. Measured with immunoSEQ multiplex PCR; TCRdb has only the in-frame clones, and not every one. The sample carries 110,000 to 150,000 clones, roughly 52% recorded once. Regarding treatment: oral pan-JAK inhibitor, 5-10 mg twice daily. The source material was CD8+ T cells sorted from blood, sampled at week 4, from a patient treated with tofacitinib. All receptors derive from a human donor with alopecia areata.

The chain has TRBV6-5 and TRBJ2-7; no definite D call. CDR3 length: 13 residues. V was shortened by 2 bases and J by 0 bases, with 5 bases between the two germline ends. Germline V gives CDR1 MNHEY, CDR2 SVGAGI. CDR3 region: CASSYPSSYEQYF. CDR3 bases: TGTGCCAGCAGTTACCCGAGCTCCTACGAGCAGTACTTC.

Written as DNA, the CDR3 is TGTGCCAGCAGTGCCGACAGGACCTCCTACGAGCAGTACTTC. Amino acids: CASSADRTSYEQYF. The V call is TRBV27, the J call TRBJ2-7; TRBD1 might be the D (6 bases). The V end was cut by 5 bases, the J end by 0 bases, with 11 bases between. The CDR3 has 14 amino acids. CDR1 is MNHEY and CDR2 is SMNVEV in the germline V gene (reference sequence).

This sequence joins TRBV2 and TRBJ1-2, with TRBD1 as a possible D gene (5 bases). Germline lookup yields CDR1 SNHLY and CDR2 FYNNEI. The CDR3 consists of 11 residues. Deletions cut 3 bases from V and 13 bases from J, with 12 bases between. The CDR3 nucleotides read TGTGCCAGCAGTGACACCAGGGTCTGCACCTTC. It is translated as CASSDTRVCTF.

The chain employs TRBV9 and TRBJ2-3; perhaps TRBD2 as D (6 bases). The CDR3 sequence is 15 residues long. V lost 2 bases and J 3 bases, leaving 13 bases between the germline ends. CDR1 is SGDLS, CDR2 YYNGEE, per germline. The DNA for the CDR3 is TGTGCCAGCAGCGTGGAGGCGGGGACTACAGATACGCAGTATTTT. Protein product: CASSVEAGTTDTQYF.

The CDR3 nucleotides are TGCGCCAGCAGTAAGACCAATTCCTACGAGCAGTACTTC. Amino acid sequence: CASSKTNSYEQYF. The rearrangement joins TRBV5-1 to TRBJ2-7, with D uncertain. The CDR3 length is 13 residues. CDR1 is SGHRS, CDR2 YFSETQ, per germline. V lost 5 bases and J 1 base, leaving 10 bases between the germline ends.

The sample holds a few counts of this clone. The rearrangement uses TRBV2 and TRBJ2-7; 11 bases fit TRBD2. Germline V gives CDR1 SNHLY, CDR2 FYNNEI. The CDR3 totals 14 residues. With 6 bases clipped from V and 2 bases from J, the junction kept 3 bases outside the gene matches. DNA for the CDR3: TGTGCCAGCAGCAGACTAGCGGGACCCTACGAGCAGTACTTC. It yields the protein CASSRLAGPYEQYF.

The V gene is TRBV2, the J gene TRBJ1-2; 7 bases map to TRBD1. Germline trimming cut 6 bases from V and 7 bases from J; bases unmatched to any gene: 8. CDR3 length equals 13 residues. Germline assignment: CDR1 SNHLY and CDR2 FYNNEI. CDR3 loop: CASREGQRIGYTF. CDR3 in DNA: TGTGCCAGCAGGGAGGGACAGCGTATTGGCTACACCTTC.

The chain couples TRBV6-5 to TRBJ2-7, with D possibly TRBD1 on 6 matching bases. Germline V gives CDR1 MNHEY, CDR2 SVGAGI. The ends were cut back, 6 bases at V and 4 bases at J, with 13 bases in the middle. The CDR3 consists of 13 residues. CDR3 loop: CASSEGHGYEQYF. CDR3 nucleotide sequence: TGTGCCAGCAGCGAGGGACACGGTTACGAGCAGTACTTC.

V and J are TRBV9 and TRBJ1-1; tentatively, D is TRBD1 (6 bases). From germline, CDR1 is SGDLS and CDR2 YYNGEE. The CDR3 loop spans 16 amino acids. The V and J ends lost 6 bases and 2 bases respectively, with 20 bases between them. The CDR3 reads CASTRFSGGTNTEAFF. In nucleotides, the CDR3 is TGTGCCAGCACCCGTTTTAGCGGGGGCACTAACACTGAAGCTTTCTTT.

The chain recombines TRBV13 with TRBJ2-3; maybe TRBD1 (5 bases). Germline V gives CDR1 PRHDT, CDR2 FYEKMQ (reference sequence). This CDR3 has 15 residues. V was shortened by 4 bases and J by 0 bases, with 11 bases between the two germline ends. The CDR3 spells CASSSPRVSTDTQYF. The CDR3 nucleotides are TGTGCCAGCAGCTCCCCCAGGGTGAGCACAGATACGCAGTATTTT.

The J gene is TRBJ2-3, the V gene TRBV7-9; TRBD1 matches 7 bases. This CDR3 contains 15 residues. The germline CDR1 and CDR2 sequences are SEHNR and FQNEAQ (reference sequence). V shed 8 bases, J shed 0 bases, and the junction held 8 bases outside the gene matches. The CDR3 reads CASGPPGQSTDTQYF. The CDR3 DNA reads TGTGCCAGCGGTCCCCCGGGACAGAGCACAGATACGCAGTATTTT. Looking up the rest from reference TRBV7-9 and TRBJ2-3 gives the full variable domain: DTGVSQNPRHKITKRGQNVTFRCDPISEHNRLYWYRQTLGQGPEFLTYFQNEAQLEKSRLLSDRFSAERPKGSFSTLEIQRTEQGDSAMYLCASGPPGQSTDTQYFGPGTRLTVL.

The chain combines TRBV30 with TRBJ1-1; TRBD1 might be the D (5 bases). Trimming removed 0 bases at V and 6 bases at J, with 11 bases between. Germline values: CDR1 GTSNPN, CDR2 SVGIG (reference sequence). This CDR3 is built from 13 residues. CDR3 amino acids: CAWSVLGVPEAFF. Here the CDR3 DNA reads TGTGCCTGGAGTGTACTGGGGGTCCCTGAAGCTTTCTTT.

The chain employs TRBV7-9 and TRBJ2-5, with TRBD1 as a possible D gene (6 bases). V was cut by 5 bases and J by 3 bases, with 10 bases left in between. This CDR3 has 13 residues. Germline CDR1 and CDR2: SEHNR and FQNEAQ (reference sequence). The CDR3 is CASSRDIEETQYF. The CDR3 DNA reads TGTGCCAGCAGCCGGGACATAGAAGAGACCCAGTACTTC.

The J gene is TRBJ2-7, the V gene TRBV29-1; the match to TRBD1 covers 10 bases. V lost 6 bases, J lost 4 bases, and 9 bases stayed unmatched. Germline V gene sequence: CDR1 SQVTM, CDR2 ANQGSEA. The length of the CDR3 is 14 residues. Here the CDR3 DNA reads TGCAGCGTCCCGGGACAGGGGCCGCTTTACGAGCAGTACTTC. Protein sequence: CSVPGQGPLYEQYF.

This clone was detected only a few times. The V call is TRBV29-1, the J call TRBJ2-3, with D perhaps TRBD1 (6 bases). Per the germline V gene, CDR1 is SQVTM and CDR2 is ANQGSEA. This CDR3 contains 15 residues. Trimming stripped 6 bases from V and 0 bases from J, with 16 bases between. The CDR3 bases are TGCAGCGTCCGAGGCGGACAGCTGAGCACAGATACGCAGTATTTT. Residues: CSVRGGQLSTDTQYF.

The chain has TRBV4-1 and TRBJ1-2, with no clear D. The CDR3 is made up of 13 amino acids. Germline CDR1 and CDR2: MGHRA and YSYEKL. V lost 1 base, J lost 4 bases, and 7 bases lay in between. The CDR3 is CASSQAGAYGYTF. In DNA form, the CDR3 reads TGCGCCAGCAGCCAAGCAGGAGCCTATGGCTACACCTTC.

A single count supports this clone. The chain is built from TRBV29-1 and TRBJ2-7; D is possibly TRBD1 (6 bases). Germline CDR1 reads SQVTM; CDR2 reads ANQGSEA. The V gene lost 4 bases and the J gene lost 4 bases, with 26 bases spanning the gap. CDR3 length equals 17 residues. CDR3 DNA sequence: TGCAGCGTTGTTGTGGCGGGCCTTACAGGGATCAGGTACGAGCAGTACTTC. Its translation is CSVVVAGLTGIRYEQYF.

This clone was seen only a few times. J is TRBJ2-1 and V is TRBV5-6, with a weak D call TRBD1 (5 bases). The ends were cut back, 5 bases at V and 3 bases at J, with 15 bases in the middle. The CDR3 extends over 15 amino acids. Germline V gene sequence: CDR1 SGHDT, CDR2 YYEEEE. The CDR3: CASSPGQGFYNEQFF. The CDR3 region has the DNA TGTGCCAGCAGTCCAGGGCAGGGCTTCTACAATGAGCAGTTCTTC.

This clone showed up just a few times. The chain has TRBV7-9 and TRBJ2-7; a weak D match, TRBD1 (6 bases). CDR1 SEHNR and CDR2 FQNEAQ come from the germline V gene (reference sequence). Trimming stripped 1 base from V and 4 bases from J, with 17 bases between. The CDR3 covers 16 residues. The CDR3 region has the DNA TGTGCCAGCAGCTTAGAACTGGGGGCGCACCCATACGAGCAGTACTTC. It encodes CASSLELGAHPYEQYF.

The chain links TRBV7-8 to TRBJ2-2; the D gene is possibly TRBD1 (6 bases). CDR1 is SGHVS and CDR2 is FQNEAQ in the germline V gene. This CDR3 is 16 amino acids long. The V gene lost 5 bases and the J gene lost 3 bases, with 16 bases spanning the gap. CDR3 in amino acids: CASSLRGQGYTGELFF. CDR3 DNA: TGTGCCAGCAGCCTCAGGGGACAAGGGTACACCGGGGAGCTGTTTTTT. Using reference TRBV7-8 and TRBJ2-2 for the parts outside the CDR3, the full variable domain is GAGVSQSPRYKVAKRGQDVALRCDPISGHVSLFWYQQALGQGPEFLTYFQNEAQLDKSGLPSDRFFAERPEGSVSTLKIQRTQQEDSAVYLCASSLRGQGYTGELFFGEGSRLTVL.

The chain couples TRBV7-9 to TRBJ2-7; D is uncertain. V lost 5 bases and J 5 bases, leaving 7 bases between the germline ends. The CDR3 is made up of 11 amino acids. CDR1 and CDR2 from the germline V gene are SEHNR and FQNEAQ (reference sequence). This chain's CDR3 is CASSLLDEQYF. The CDR3 DNA follows: TGTGCCAGCAGCCTCCTAGACGAGCAGTACTTC.

This clone was counted only a few times. The chain uses TRBV9 and TRBJ1-2; 7 positions match TRBD1. The germline gives CDR1 SGDLS, CDR2 YYNGEE. The CDR3 is 13 amino acids. V shed 3 bases, J shed 4 bases, and the junction held 3 bases outside the gene matches. CDR3 bases: TGTGCCAGCAGCGCCGAGGGGGCCTATGGCTACACCTTC. Amino acid sequence: CASSAEGAYGYTF.

The chain couples TRBV7-9 to TRBJ1-1; D is unresolved. The V gene lost 4 bases and the J gene lost 1 base, with 10 bases spanning the gap. The CDR3 loop spans 14 amino acids. Germline values: CDR1 SEHNR, CDR2 FQNEAQ (reference sequence). DNA of the CDR3: TGTGCCAGCAGCTCAGGACCCCCGAACACTGAAGCTTTCTTT. This sequence encodes CASSSGPPNTEAFF.

The chain is built from TRBV19 and TRBJ2-5, with 8 nucleotides matching TRBD1. Germline values: CDR1 LNHDA, CDR2 SQIVND (reference sequence). CDR3 size: 13 residues. The J segment lost 3 bases and the V segment lost 3 bases, leaving 0 bases of the junction unmatched. Here the CDR3 reads CASSMDREETQYF. Here the CDR3 DNA reads TGTGCCAGTAGTATGGACAGGGAAGAGACCCAGTACTTC. Filled out from reference TRBV19 and TRBJ2-5, the complete variable domain reads DGGITQSPKYLFRKEGQNVTLSCEQNLNHDAMYWYRQDPGQGLRLIYYSQIVNDFQKGDIAEGYSVSREKKESFPLTVTSAQKNPTAFYLCASSMDREETQYFGPGTRLLVL.

The chain joins TRBV30 to TRBJ1-1, with unresolved D. This CDR3 spans 12 amino acids. V lost 2 bases and J lost 6, with 10 bases in between. CDR1 and CDR2 from the germline V gene are GTSNPN and SVGIG (reference sequence). The CDR3 coding sequence is TGTGCCTGGAGTCCTCCTGGCCCTGAAGCTTTCTTT. This codes for CAWSPPGPEAFF.

The gene calls are TRBV10-3 and TRBJ2-3, with 7 bases identical to TRBD2. Per the germline V gene, CDR1 is ENHRY and CDR2 is SYGVKD. The V gene end was trimmed by 0 bases and the J gene end by 7 bases; junction bases not matched to a gene: 1. The CDR3 sequence is 13 residues long. This CDR3 is CAISESGGNTQYF. The CDR3, as DNA: TGTGCCATCAGTGAGTCGGGGGGGAATACGCAGTATTTT.

The chain recombines TRBV6-1 with TRBJ2-5; 8 positions agree with TRBD2. The V gene's germline CDR1 is MNHNS and CDR2 SASEGT. This CDR3 comprises 14 residues. V shed 11 bases and J 5 bases; nucleotides not matched to a gene: 13. This chain's CDR3 is CAATEGLEYETQYF. The CDR3 DNA is TGTGCCGCCACGGAGGGACTAGAGTATGAGACCCAGTACTTC.